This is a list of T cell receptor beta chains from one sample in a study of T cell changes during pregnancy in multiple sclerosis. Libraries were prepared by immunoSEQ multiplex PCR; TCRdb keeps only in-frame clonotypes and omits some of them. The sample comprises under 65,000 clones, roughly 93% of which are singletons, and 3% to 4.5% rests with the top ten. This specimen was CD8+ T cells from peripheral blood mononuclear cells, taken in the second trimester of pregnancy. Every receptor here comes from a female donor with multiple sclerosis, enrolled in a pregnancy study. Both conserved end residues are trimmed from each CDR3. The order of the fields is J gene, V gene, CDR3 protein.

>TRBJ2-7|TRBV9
ASSVEGAGEQY
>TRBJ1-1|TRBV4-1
ASSQPWTGENTEAF
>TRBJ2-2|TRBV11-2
ASSLPENTGELF
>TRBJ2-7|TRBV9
ASSPMTGSYEQY
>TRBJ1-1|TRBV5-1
ASSSGRDRAF
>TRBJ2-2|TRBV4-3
ASSQGRTGELF
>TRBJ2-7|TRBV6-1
ASSVQASGSNEQY
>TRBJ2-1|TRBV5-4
ASSLVEGADEQF
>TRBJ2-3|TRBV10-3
AISEGSGGVDTQY
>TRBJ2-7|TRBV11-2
ASSLAGDRKISYEQY
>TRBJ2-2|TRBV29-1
SVESGRTGAGELF
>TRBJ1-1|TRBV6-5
ASSYGDSLNTEAF
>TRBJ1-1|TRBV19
ASSATGGTEAF
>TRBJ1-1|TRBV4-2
ASSQDRAGGNTEAF
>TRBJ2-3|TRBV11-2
ASSWTSGKIPDTQY
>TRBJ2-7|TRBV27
ASSKGGQTGYEQY
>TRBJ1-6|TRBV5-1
ASSEGTVYNSPLH
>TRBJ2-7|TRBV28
ASSSPGQSYEQY
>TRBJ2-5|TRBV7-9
ASSYLDRGWETQY
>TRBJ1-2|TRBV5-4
ASSLALTADNYGYT
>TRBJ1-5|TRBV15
ATSRERTDYSNQPQH
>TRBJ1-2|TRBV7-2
ASSLVGGIRDGYT
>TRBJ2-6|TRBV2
ASSFQGGKTGANVLT
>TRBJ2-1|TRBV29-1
SVVWGLTSGRWYSYNEQF
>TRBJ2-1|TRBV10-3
AISESISGSSHNEQF
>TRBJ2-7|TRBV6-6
ASSSNLRQGTYEQY
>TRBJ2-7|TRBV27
ASSSRGYEQY
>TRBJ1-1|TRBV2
ACDREAF
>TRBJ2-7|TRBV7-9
ASSTSGAAYEQY
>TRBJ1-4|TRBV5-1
ASSLRDRGSANEKLF
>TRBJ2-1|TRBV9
ASSLGLASYNEQF
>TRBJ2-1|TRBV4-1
ASSPPRGEQF
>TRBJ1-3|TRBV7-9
ASSPFLGGYSGNTIY
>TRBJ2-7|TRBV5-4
ASSPDTGGLDLEQY
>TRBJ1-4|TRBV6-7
ASSYTSNRRYEKLF
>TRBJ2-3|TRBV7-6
ASSLRLAGGSSTDTQY
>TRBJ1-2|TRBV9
ASSVGSIGTGPTYGYT
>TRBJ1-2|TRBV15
ATSRDAYNMGGRGYT
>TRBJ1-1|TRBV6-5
ASSYASVNTEAF
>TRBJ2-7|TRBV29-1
SVEGPGQVNYEQY
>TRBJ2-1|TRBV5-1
ASSPTGFSYNEQF
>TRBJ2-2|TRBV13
ASSRIRVPGELF
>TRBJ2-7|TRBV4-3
ASSQGVRDKSSYEQY
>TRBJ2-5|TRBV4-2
ASSLFLAEETQY
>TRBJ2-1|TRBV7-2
ASSLEGSSYNEQF
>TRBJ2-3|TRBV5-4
ASSLGSVSTDTQY
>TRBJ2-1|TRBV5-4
ASSNGTSGLAYNEQF
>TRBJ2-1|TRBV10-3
AISESVGLSYNEQF
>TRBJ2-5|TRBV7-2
ASSLVDRGEETQY
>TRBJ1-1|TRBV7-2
ASSQSTGEPEAF
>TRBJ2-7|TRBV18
ASSPPGTGSYEQY
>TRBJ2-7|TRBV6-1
ASSETPDGVVAYEQY
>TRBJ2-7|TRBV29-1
SASDLWEQY
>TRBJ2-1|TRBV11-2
ASSFQAVAGEQF
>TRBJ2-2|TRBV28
ASSLVATPPGELF
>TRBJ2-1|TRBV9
ASSHTAGGNNEQF
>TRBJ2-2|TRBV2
ASSERGPNGGNTGELF
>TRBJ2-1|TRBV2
ASKVVSGDNEQF